What follows is one TCR beta chain and its context. The sample comes from a study of T cell changes during pregnancy in multiple sclerosis. The repertoire was sequenced with immunoSEQ multiplex PCR; TCRdb's copy has only in-frame clones and lacks some. The sample records approximately 27,000 clones, 70% to 90% being singletons. V lost 4 bases to trimming and J lost 5 bases; unmatched junction nucleotides: 8. The germline V gene has CDR1 MGHRA and CDR2 YSYEKL. This CDR3 has 15 residues. Source: CD8+ T cells from peripheral blood mononuclear cells, taken before pregnancy. The TCR originated in a female donor with multiple sclerosis, enrolled in a pregnancy study. V usage is TRBV4-1 and J usage is TRBJ2-1, with TRBD2 matching 7 bases. The CDR3 region has the DNA TGCGCCAGCAGCCTCTGGGGCGGGGGTAACAATGAGCAGTTCTTC. As protein: CASSLWGGGNNEQFF.